Listed below are T cell receptor beta chains from one sample, sequenced in a study of T-cell reconstitution after alpha-beta-depleted transplantation in children. TCRdb recomputed calls from the PCR reads with MiXCR, one row per CDR3 protein. This sample yields around 600,000 distinct CDR3 sequences, of which 15% to 20% are seen a single time; around 0.96% belongs to the top ten. The starting material was PBMCs from the stem cell graft donor, obtained from the stem cell graft. The source is a human donor who donated a stem cell graft to a child with acute myeloid leukemia. Both conserved end residues are part of each CDR3. A D gene is named only where the DNA matches it firmly. The size of a clone is reported for some rows only, either as once, few or many, or as a class for expanded clones.

v_gene	j_gene	d_gene	abundance	CDR3nt	CDR3aa
TRBV7-2	TRBJ1-2	NA	few	TGTGCCAGCAGCTTAGTGGGGGAAGGGGCGGAAGGCTACACCTTC	CASSLVGEGAEGYTF
TRBV20-1	TRBJ2-7	TRBD2	many	TGCAGTGCTAGAGATCTAGCGGGTCACTCCTACGAGCAGTACTTC	CSARDLAGHSYEQYF
TRBV4-3	TRBJ1-1	NA	NA	TGCGCCAGCAGCCAAGTTGCGTTCACTGAAGCTTTCTTT	CASSQVAFTEAFF
TRBV18	TRBJ1-1	NA	NA	TGTGCCACGAAGGACGGGGGAAAGGGGACTGAAGCTTTCTTT	CATKDGGKGTEAFF
TRBV5-6	TRBJ2-5	NA	many	TGTGCCAGCAGCTTCGGGAAGTCACCCCAGTACTTC	CASSFGKSPQYF
TRBV20-1	TRBJ2-1	TRBD2	NA	TGCAGTGCTAGAGATAGCGGGGGGGCCTTCAATAAGCAGTTCTTC	CSARDSGGAFNKQFF
TRBV15	TRBJ2-1	TRBD2	NA	TGTGCCACCAGCAGAGAAGCGGGGGATGAGCAGTTCTTC	CATSREAGDEQFF
TRBV24-1	TRBJ1-5	NA	few	TGTGCCACCAGCCAGGGGCTACAAAATCAGCCCCAGCATTTT	CATSQGLQNQPQHF
TRBV20-1	TRBJ2-7	TRBD2	many	TGCAGTGCTGCTTCTGCTAGCGGGGGGACTTCCTACGAGCAGTACTTC	CSAASASGGTSYEQYF
TRBV27	TRBJ2-3	TRBD2	few	TGTGCCAGCAGTTTATCGATGCGGGGGGTACCGTATTTT	CASSLSMRGVPYF
TRBV24-1	TRBJ2-5	NA	NA	TGTGCCACCAGTGATCTCTACGAAGAGACCCAGTACTTC	CATSDLYEETQYF
TRBV7-9	TRBJ1-5	TRBD1	NA	TGTGCCAGCAGCCCGGACAGGGGAACTTATAGCAATCAGCCCCAGCATTTT	CASSPDRGTYSNQPQHF
TRBV20-1	TRBJ1-5	NA	many	TGCAGTGCTAGAGATGGGGAAGACAATCAGCCCCAGCATTTT	CSARDGEDNQPQHF